One sample yielded the 27 T cell receptor beta chains listed below, sequenced in a study of blood T cell repertoires in COVID-19. Some clones are missing from TCRdb's copy, which holds only in-frame ones; the method was immunoSEQ multiplex PCR. The sample consists of 95,000 to 110,000 clones, under 95% of them appearing once. Specimen: peripheral blood. The source of these receptors is a woman aged 25-40 years with acute or convalescent COVID-19.

This clone was observed once. The J gene is TRBJ2-3, the V gene TRBV29-1, with D possibly TRBD2 on 5 matching bases. The CDR3 is made up of 15 amino acids. V lost 1 base to trimming and J lost 5 bases, with 16 bases between them. Germline assignment: CDR1 SQVTM and CDR2 ANQGSEA. For the CDR3, the DNA is TGCAGCGTTGAAGGGGAGATCCTGTCACGAGATACGCAGTATTTT. This sequence encodes CSVEGEILSRDTQYF.

This rearrangement joins TRBV7-3 to TRBJ1-1; TRBD1 might be the D (5 bases). The CDR3 spans 14 residues. Per the germline V gene, CDR1 is SGHTA and CDR2 is FQGTGA. V lost 2 bases to trimming and J lost 11 bases, with 18 bases between them. The CDR3: CASSLGGSSSGAFF. In DNA form, the CDR3 reads TGTGCCAGCAGCTTAGGGGGGTCGTCCAGCGGGGCTTTCTTT.

The chain combines TRBV27 with TRBJ2-1, with 11 bases fitting TRBD2. The CDR3 runs to 15 residues. The ends lost 6 bases at V and 6 bases at J; junction bases unmatched: 7. The germline V gene encodes CDR1 MNHEY and CDR2 SMNVEV (reference sequence). CDR3 sequence (DNA): TGTGCCAGCAGATCCGGGACTAGCGGTTCCAATGAGCAGTTCTTC. As protein: CASRSGTSGSNEQFF.

This chain connects TRBV6-2 or TRBV6-3 to TRBJ1-5; 7 nucleotides align to TRBD1. J gave up 1 base and V 5 bases, and 14 bases lay outside the gene matches. CDR3 length equals 18 residues. CDR1 and CDR2 (germline): MNHEY, SVGEGT. CDR3 in DNA: TGTGCCAGCAGTCAACCAAACAGGGGCGCCAAGAGCAATCAGCCCCAGCATTTT. Its translation is CASSQPNRGAKSNQPQHF.

The chain recombines TRBV7-3 with TRBJ2-3; D is unclear. Trimming left V 1 base short and J 5 bases short, with 10 bases between. The germline V gene encodes CDR1 SGHTA and CDR2 FQGTGA. This CDR3 has 14 amino acids. CDR3 in DNA: TGTGCCAGCAGCTTAAGCCCAAGAGTAGATACGCAGTATTTT. Its protein is CASSLSPRVDTQYF. The whole variable domain, filled in from reference TRBV7-3 and TRBJ2-3, reads GAGVSQTPSNKVTEKGKYVELRCDPISGHTALYWYRQSLGQGPEFLIYFQGTGAADDSGLPNDRFFAVRPEGSVSTLKIQRTERGDSAVYLCASSLSPRVDTQYFGPGTRLTVL.

This chain links TRBV6-1 with TRBJ1-4; D is possibly TRBD1 (5 bases). Trimming pared 4 bases from V and 2 bases from J, leaving 14 bases between. Germline V gene data show CDR1 as MNHNS and CDR2 as SASEGT. The CDR3 consists of 16 residues. CDR3 coding DNA: TGTGCCAGCAGTGGGGGCCCTGGTGGGACTAATGAAAAACTGTTTTTT. Its translation: CASSGGPGGTNEKLFF.

The chain combines TRBV5-1 with TRBJ2-2, with a tentative D call TRBD1 (6 bases). This CDR3 is built from 16 residues. Trimming removed 3 bases at V and 1 base at J, with 13 bases between. CDR1 SGHRS and CDR2 YFSETQ come from the germline V gene. The CDR3 reads CASSSNLQGNTGELFF. The CDR3 coding sequence is TGCGCCAGCAGCTCCAACTTACAGGGGAACACCGGGGAGCTGTTTTTT.

The chain's CDR3 is CASSLDDRVGPEAFF. The CDR3, as DNA: TGTGCCAGCAGCTTAGACGACAGGGTCGGTCCTGAAGCTTTCTTT. The genes are TRBV7-9 and TRBJ1-1; 7 nucleotides match TRBD1. The V segment lost 1 base and the J segment 6 bases; nucleotides outside the gene matches: 8. Germline CDR1 is SEHNR and CDR2 is FQNEAQ (reference sequence). CDR3 length equals 15 residues.

This clone was seen a few times. This sequence joins TRBV5-1 and TRBJ2-7, with 8 bases matching TRBD1. CDR1 and CDR2 (germline): SGHRS, YFSETQ. The J segment lost 5 bases and the V segment lost 0 bases, leaving 7 bases of the junction unmatched. The CDR3 runs 15 residues. The CDR3 sequence is CASSLGQGAFHEQYF. As DNA, the CDR3 is TGCGCCAGCAGCTTGGGGCAGGGGGCGTTCCACGAGCAGTACTTC.

This sequence joins TRBV19 and TRBJ2-3; D is perhaps TRBD2 (6 bases). Trimming stripped 6 bases from V and 0 bases from J, with 13 bases between. Looked up from germline, CDR1 is LNHDA and CDR2 is SQIVND (reference sequence). This CDR3 has 15 residues. Here the CDR3 reads CASREAGSSTDTQYF. Here the CDR3 DNA reads TGTGCCAGTAGAGAAGCGGGTTCTAGCACAGATACGCAGTATTTT. Full variable domain (remainder filled in from reference TRBV19 and TRBJ2-3): DGGITQSPKYLFRKEGQNVTLSCEQNLNHDAMYWYRQDPGQGLRLIYYSQIVNDFQKGDIAEGYSVSREKKESFPLTVTSAQKNPTAFYLCASREAGSSTDTQYFGPGTRLTVL.

This rearrangement joins TRBV24-1 to TRBJ2-7; 12 positions match TRBD1. Germline CDR1 and CDR2: KGHDR and SFDVKD. CDR3 size: 15 residues. Unmatched junction bases numbered 7, after V lost 4 bases and J lost 7 bases. The CDR3 nucleotides are TGTGCCACCAGTGACCCGGGACAGGGGGCGAGGGAGCAGTACTTC. It is translated as CATSDPGQGAREQYF.

The J gene is TRBJ2-1, the V gene TRBV5-1, with 9 positions matching TRBD1. The CDR3 consists of 15 residues. V lost 9 bases and J lost 7; bases outside the gene matches: 14. CDR1 and CDR2 from the germline V gene are SGHRS and YFSETQ. The CDR3 protein is CATKKTGGGGNEQFF. The CDR3 nucleotides are TGCGCCACTAAGAAAACAGGGGGCGGTGGGAATGAGCAGTTCTTC.

V and J are TRBV5-1 and TRBJ2-1; D is perhaps TRBD2 (6 bases). This CDR3 is 16 amino acids long. V gave up 4 bases and J gave up 0 bases, with 14 bases separating them. The germline gives CDR1 SGHRS, CDR2 YFSETQ. The CDR3: CASSEGTLSSYNEQFF. CDR3 nucleotides: TGCGCCAGCAGCGAAGGGACTTTGAGCTCCTACAATGAGCAGTTCTTC.

This CDR3 is CAWSVDGGGEAFF. The DNA for the CDR3 is TGTGCCTGGAGTGTTGACGGGGGAGGTGAAGCTTTCTTT. The rearrangement links TRBV30 to TRBJ1-1; D may be TRBD1 (5 bases). V was clipped by 0 bases and J by 7 bases, with 12 bases between them. CDR3 length equals 13 residues. The germline V gene has CDR1 GTSNPN and CDR2 SVGIG (reference sequence).

DNA of the CDR3: TGTGCCAGCAGCCCTCGTCCCAATGAGCAGTTCTTC. It is translated as CASSPRPNEQFF. This chain connects TRBV9 to TRBJ2-1; D is undetermined. Germline V CDR1 and CDR2: SGDLS, YYNGEE. Deletions cut 4 bases from V and 6 bases from J, with 8 bases between. The CDR3 contains 12 residues.

The rearrangement uses TRBV15 and TRBJ2-7, with D perhaps matching TRBD1 (5 bases). Germline CDR1 is LNHNV and CDR2 is YYDKDF (reference sequence). This CDR3 is 14 amino acids long. The V gene lost 0 bases and the J gene lost 6 bases, with 12 bases spanning the gap. The CDR3 DNA sequence: TGTGCCACCAGCAGAGAGTCAGGGTTAGGCGAGCAGTACTTC. Amino acids: CATSRESGLGEQYF.

V gene TRBV20-1 combines with J gene TRBJ2-5, with 7 bases matching TRBD1. There are 10 residues in the CDR3. With V trimmed by 6 bases and J by 10 bases, 5 bases remained unmatched. From germline, CDR1 is DFQATT and CDR2 SNEGSKA (reference sequence). The CDR3 here is CSAPDRVQYF. In DNA, the CDR3 is TGCAGTGCCCCCGACAGGGTCCAGTACTTC.

This chain connects TRBV11-3 to TRBJ1-2; TRBD1 agrees at 9 bases. Per germline, CDR1 SGHNT and CDR2 YENEEA. This CDR3 has 14 amino acids. With 1 base clipped from V and 4 bases from J, the junction kept 1 base outside the gene matches. CDR3: CASSLGDRAYGYTF. The CDR3, as DNA: TGTGCCAGCAGCTTAGGGGACAGGGCCTATGGCTACACCTTC.

The V gene is TRBV20-1, the J gene TRBJ1-1; possible D gene TRBD1, 5 bases. This CDR3 spans 10 amino acids. Germline lookup yields CDR1 DFQATT and CDR2 SNEGSKA (reference sequence). The CDR3 reads CGGWDTEAFF. The DNA for the CDR3 is TGCGGGGGGTGGGACACTGAAGCTTTCTTT.

The genes are TRBV27 and TRBJ2-2; D possibly corresponds to TRBD1 (6 bases). The CDR3 sequence is 16 residues long. Deletions cut 5 bases from V and 4 bases from J, with 17 bases between. CDR1 and CDR2 from the germline V gene are MNHEY and SMNVEV (reference sequence). The CDR3 bases are TGTGCCAGCAGTCCGCAAACAGGGTACGGCACCGGGGAGCTGTTTTTT. Residues: CASSPQTGYGTGELFF.

The rearrangement joins TRBV7-9 to TRBJ1-5; weak D call: TRBD1 (5 bases). The ends were cut back, 5 bases at V and 5 bases at J, with 16 bases in the middle. CDR1 and CDR2 (germline): SEHNR, FQNEAQ (reference sequence). The CDR3 totals 15 residues. This CDR3 reads CASSPGTEGDQPQHF. As DNA, the CDR3 is TGTGCCAGCAGCCCCGGGACTGAGGGCGATCAGCCCCAGCATTTT.

The chain is built from TRBV19 and TRBJ2-7; tentative D call: TRBD2 (6 bases). V dropped 5 bases and J dropped 0 bases, with 20 bases sitting between them. Germline lookup yields CDR1 LNHDA and CDR2 SQIVND (reference sequence). CDR3 length: 17 amino acids. The CDR3 region is CASSPPSSEGSSYEQYF. Written as DNA, the CDR3 is TGTGCCAGTAGTCCGCCCTCCTCGGAGGGGAGCTCCTACGAGCAGTACTTC.

This clone occurred once. The chain uses TRBV11-3 and TRBJ1-2, with D possibly being TRBD1 (5 bases). The CDR3 consists of 13 residues. With 1 base removed from V and 2 bases from J, the gap between germline ends came to 5 bases. Germline CDR1 reads SGHNT; CDR2 reads YENEEA. The CDR3 spells CASSLAGNYGYTF. The CDR3 DNA reads as TGTGCCAGCAGCTTAGCAGGGAACTATGGCTACACCTTC.

This clone was seen only once. This chain connects TRBV6-2 or TRBV6-3 to TRBJ1-5, with 8 bases identical to TRBD1. This CDR3 contains 15 residues. V trimming: 0 bases; J trimming: 6 bases; junction bases outside the gene matches: 4. CDR1 is MNHEY, CDR2 SVGEGT, per germline. The CDR3 sequence: CASSYSAGGPQPQHF. In DNA, the CDR3 is TGTGCCAGCAGTTACTCCGCAGGGGGCCCTCAGCCCCAGCATTTT.

This clone was seen just once. The V gene is TRBV28, the J gene TRBJ1-3, with D maybe TRBD1 (5 bases). CDR1 and CDR2 from the germline V gene are MDHEN and SYDVKM. This CDR3 comprises 14 residues. Deletions cut 5 bases from V and 7 bases from J, with 15 bases between. The CDR3 sequence: CASSKPGPGNTIYF. The CDR3 DNA is TGTGCCAGCAGTAAACCGGGCCCAGGGAACACCATATATTTT.

The chain recombines TRBV7-2 with TRBJ2-7; 7 positions match TRBD2. The ends lost 2 bases at V and 5 bases at J; junction bases unmatched: 9. Germline CDR1 reads SGHTA; CDR2 reads FQGNSA. The CDR3 has 15 residues. Here the CDR3 DNA reads TGTGCCAGCAGCTTAAGTGTGGGAGGGCCCCACGAGCAGTACTTC. Translation: CASSLSVGGPHEQYF.

The chain is built from TRBV27 and TRBJ1-1; D gene uncertain. The CDR3 runs 12 residues. Trimming pared 5 bases from V and 1 base from J, leaving 5 bases between. CDR1 and CDR2 from the germline V gene are MNHEY and SMNVEV (reference sequence). CDR3 sequence reads: CASSNKNTEAFF. CDR3 coding DNA: TGTGCCAGCAGTAATAAGAACACTGAAGCTTTCTTT.